This T cell receptor beta chain was found in a study of vaccination effects on CD4 cells after COVID-19. General observations from the study: Only a few convalescent patients and no early post-infection timepoints featured in the study. Pronounced clonal contraction occurred in clones induced by infection and by vaccine late after vaccination. In people who had recovered, most post-vaccine spike-reactive clones were new vaccine-induced clones.

Sequencing in the ViraFEST assay came after antigen-specific CD4+ T cells had been expanded with viral peptide pools, which were used to stimulate PBMC. At the end of approximately 10 days of culture, CD4+ T cells were isolated. According to PCR results, the person was infected with SARS-CoV-2 between March and December 2020. TCRdb's copy holds only in-frame clones and misses some; the assay was immunoSEQ multiplex PCR. The sample shows under 70,000 clones, 75% to 85% of them seen only once. CDR3 length: 14 amino acids. V was pared by 8 bases and J by 3 bases, with 16 bases between. Looked up from germline, CDR1 is MNHEY and CDR2 is SMNVEV (reference sequence). Comment on this clone: Antigen specificity is unknown.

The receptor comes from a human donor who had a prior SARS-CoV-2 infection. V usage is TRBV27 and J usage is TRBJ1-1; D remains unclear. Sequencing was performed on CD4+ T cells from PBMCs cultured with HIV peptides, taken before COVID-19 vaccination. Subset defined: HIV-1 Nef peptide pool negative control/reference culture. The CDR3 here is CASGRGDFYTEAFF. The CDR3 nucleotides read TGTGCCAGCGGGAGAGGCGATTTTTACACTGAAGCTTTCTTT.